Reported below is one T cell receptor (beta chain). Its antigen is undetermined. After removal of 2 bases from V and 8 bases from J, the junction contained 9 bases not matched to a gene. This CDR3 comprises 16 residues. The germline V gene has CDR1 MDHEN and CDR2 SYDVKM. The source of the sample is a study of response to subunit inactivated influenza vaccine. The study, taken as a whole, reports: Authors suggested each seasonal influenza vaccination recruits few new T cells.

TCRdb redid the calling of the RT-PCR reads with MiXCR, one entry per CDR3 protein. The table lists about 500,000 distinct CDR3 sequences, 16% of them singletons. Material: CD4+ T cells sorted from PBMCs, obtained around 25 months after vaccination. The rearrangement joins TRBV28 to TRBJ1-4; TRBD1 aligns across 9 bases. The TCR was taken from a man in his fifties or sixties who received an inactivated influenza vaccine. CDR3 residues: CASSLEGQGGSEKLFF. The CDR3 nucleotides read TGTGCCAGCAGTTTAGAGGGACAGGGTGGATCCGAAAAACTGTTTTTT.